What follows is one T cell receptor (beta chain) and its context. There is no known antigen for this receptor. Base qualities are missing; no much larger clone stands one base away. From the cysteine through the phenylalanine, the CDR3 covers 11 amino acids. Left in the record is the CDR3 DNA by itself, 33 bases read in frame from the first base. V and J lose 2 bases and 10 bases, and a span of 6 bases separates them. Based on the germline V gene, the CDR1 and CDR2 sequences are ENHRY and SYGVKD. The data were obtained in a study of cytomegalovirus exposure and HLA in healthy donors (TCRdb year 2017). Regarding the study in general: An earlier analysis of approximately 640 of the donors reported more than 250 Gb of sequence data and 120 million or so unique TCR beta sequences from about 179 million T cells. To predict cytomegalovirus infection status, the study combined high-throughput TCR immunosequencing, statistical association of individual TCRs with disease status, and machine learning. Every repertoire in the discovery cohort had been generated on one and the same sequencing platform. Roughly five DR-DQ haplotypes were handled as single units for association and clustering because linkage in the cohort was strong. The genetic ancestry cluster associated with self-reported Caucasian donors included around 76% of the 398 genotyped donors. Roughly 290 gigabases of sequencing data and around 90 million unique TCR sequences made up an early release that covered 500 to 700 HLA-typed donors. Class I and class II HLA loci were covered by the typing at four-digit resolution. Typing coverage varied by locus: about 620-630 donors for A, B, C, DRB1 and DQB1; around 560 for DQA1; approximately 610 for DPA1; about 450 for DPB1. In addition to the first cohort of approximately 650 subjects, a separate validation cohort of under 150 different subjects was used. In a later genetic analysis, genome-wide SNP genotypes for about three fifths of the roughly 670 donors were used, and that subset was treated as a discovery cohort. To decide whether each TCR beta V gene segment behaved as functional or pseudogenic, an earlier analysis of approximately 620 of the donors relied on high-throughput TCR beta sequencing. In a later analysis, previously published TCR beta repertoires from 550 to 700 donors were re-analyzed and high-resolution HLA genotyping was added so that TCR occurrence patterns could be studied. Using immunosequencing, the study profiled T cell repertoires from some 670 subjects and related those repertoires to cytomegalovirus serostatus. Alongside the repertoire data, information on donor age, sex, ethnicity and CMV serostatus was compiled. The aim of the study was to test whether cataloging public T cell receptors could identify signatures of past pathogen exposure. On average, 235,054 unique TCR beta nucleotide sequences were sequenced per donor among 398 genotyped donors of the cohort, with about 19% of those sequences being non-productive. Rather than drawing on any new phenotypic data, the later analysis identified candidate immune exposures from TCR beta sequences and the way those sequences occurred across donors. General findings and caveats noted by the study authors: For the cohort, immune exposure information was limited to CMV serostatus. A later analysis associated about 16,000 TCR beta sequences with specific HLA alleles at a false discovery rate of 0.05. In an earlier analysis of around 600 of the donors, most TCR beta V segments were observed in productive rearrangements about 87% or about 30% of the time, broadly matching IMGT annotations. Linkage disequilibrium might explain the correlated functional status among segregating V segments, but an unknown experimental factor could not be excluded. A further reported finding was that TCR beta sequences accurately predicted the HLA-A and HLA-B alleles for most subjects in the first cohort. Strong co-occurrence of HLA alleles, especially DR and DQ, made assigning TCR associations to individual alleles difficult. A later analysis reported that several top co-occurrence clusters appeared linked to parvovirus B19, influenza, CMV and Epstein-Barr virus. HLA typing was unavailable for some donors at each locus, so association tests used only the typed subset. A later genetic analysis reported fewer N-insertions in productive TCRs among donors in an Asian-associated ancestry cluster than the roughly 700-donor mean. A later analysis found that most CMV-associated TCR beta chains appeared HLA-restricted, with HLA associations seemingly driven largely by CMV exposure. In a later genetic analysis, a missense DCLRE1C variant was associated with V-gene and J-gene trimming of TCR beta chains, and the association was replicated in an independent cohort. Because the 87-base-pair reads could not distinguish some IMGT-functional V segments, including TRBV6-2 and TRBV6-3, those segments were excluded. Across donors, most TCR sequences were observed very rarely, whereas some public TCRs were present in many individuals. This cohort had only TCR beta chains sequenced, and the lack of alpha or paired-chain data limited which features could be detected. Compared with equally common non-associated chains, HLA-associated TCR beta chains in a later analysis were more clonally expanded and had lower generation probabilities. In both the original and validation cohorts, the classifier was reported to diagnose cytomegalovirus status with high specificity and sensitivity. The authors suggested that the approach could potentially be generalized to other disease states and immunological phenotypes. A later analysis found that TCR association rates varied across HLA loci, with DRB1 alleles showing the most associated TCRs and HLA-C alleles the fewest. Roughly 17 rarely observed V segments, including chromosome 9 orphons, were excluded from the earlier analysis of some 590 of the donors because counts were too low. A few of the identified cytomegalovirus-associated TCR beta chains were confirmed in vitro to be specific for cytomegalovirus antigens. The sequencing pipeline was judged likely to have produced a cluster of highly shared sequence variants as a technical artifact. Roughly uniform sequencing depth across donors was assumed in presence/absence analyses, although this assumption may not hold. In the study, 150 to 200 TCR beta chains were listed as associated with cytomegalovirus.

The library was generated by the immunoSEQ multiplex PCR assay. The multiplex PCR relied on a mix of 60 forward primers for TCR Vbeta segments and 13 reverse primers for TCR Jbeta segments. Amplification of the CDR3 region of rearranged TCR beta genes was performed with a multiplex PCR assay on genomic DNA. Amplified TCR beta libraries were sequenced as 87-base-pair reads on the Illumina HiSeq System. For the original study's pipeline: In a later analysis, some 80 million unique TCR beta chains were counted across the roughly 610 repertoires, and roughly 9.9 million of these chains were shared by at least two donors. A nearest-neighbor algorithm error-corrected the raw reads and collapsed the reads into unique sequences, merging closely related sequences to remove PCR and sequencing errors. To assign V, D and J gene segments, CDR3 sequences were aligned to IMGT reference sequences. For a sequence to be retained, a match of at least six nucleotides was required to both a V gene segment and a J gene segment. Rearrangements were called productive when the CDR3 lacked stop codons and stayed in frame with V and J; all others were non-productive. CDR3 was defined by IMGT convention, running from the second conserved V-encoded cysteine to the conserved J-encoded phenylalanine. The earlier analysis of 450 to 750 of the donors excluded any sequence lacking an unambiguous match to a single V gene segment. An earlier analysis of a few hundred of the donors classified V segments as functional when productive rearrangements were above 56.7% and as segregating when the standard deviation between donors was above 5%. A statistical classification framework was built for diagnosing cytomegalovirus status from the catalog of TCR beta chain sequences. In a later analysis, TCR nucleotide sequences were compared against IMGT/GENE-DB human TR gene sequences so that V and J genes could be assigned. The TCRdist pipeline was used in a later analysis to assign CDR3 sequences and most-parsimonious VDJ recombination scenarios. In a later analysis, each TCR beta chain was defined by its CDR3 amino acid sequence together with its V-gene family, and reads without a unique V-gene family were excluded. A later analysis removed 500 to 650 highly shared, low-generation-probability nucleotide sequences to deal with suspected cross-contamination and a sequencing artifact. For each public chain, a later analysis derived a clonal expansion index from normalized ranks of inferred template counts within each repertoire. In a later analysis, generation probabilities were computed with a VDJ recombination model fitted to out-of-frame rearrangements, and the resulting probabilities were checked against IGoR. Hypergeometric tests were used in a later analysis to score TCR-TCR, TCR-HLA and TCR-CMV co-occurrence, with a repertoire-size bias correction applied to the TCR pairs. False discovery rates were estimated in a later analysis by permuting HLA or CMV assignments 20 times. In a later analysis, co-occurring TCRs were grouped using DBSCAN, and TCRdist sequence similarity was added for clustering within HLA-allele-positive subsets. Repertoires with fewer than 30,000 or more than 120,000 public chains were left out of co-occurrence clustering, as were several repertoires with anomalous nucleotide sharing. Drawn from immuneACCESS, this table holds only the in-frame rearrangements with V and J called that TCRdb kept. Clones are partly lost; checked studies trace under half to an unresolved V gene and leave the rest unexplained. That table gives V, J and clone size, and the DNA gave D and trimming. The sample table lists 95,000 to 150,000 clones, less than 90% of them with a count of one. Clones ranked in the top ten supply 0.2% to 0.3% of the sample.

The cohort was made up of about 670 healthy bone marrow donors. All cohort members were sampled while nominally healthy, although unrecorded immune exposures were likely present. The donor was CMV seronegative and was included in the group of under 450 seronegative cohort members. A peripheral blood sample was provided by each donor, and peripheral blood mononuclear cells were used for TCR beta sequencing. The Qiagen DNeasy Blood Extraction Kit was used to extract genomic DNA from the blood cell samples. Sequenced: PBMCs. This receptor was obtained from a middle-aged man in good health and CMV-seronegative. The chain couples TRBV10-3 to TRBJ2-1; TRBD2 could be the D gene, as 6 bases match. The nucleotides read TGTGCCATCAGTGAGCTAGCGGAGCAGTTCTTC. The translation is CAISELAEQFF.